This record looks at one T cell receptor beta chain sequence and its context. Its antigen is undetermined. The sample is drawn from a study of T cell responses to AZD1222 COVID-19 vaccine. Study-level results: It was only after the peak T cell response that any repertoires were sampled. Nearly half of unique spike-specific TCRs reportedly avoided B.1.351 and B.1.1.7 mutated regions.

Data came from immunoSEQ multiplex PCR; TCRdb stores just in-frame clones and leaves some out. The sample contains 100,000 to 130,000 clones, around nine tenths of which appear only once. Germline CDR1 SGHTA, CDR2 FQGNSA. There are 15 residues in the CDR3. V was shortened by 5 bases and J by 4 bases, with 18 bases between the two germline ends. V and J are TRBV7-2 and TRBJ2-7, with D possibly called TRBD1 or TRBD2 (5 bases each). The source was peripheral blood, collected on day 0 of MenACWY control vaccination. The receptor was derived from an adult in good health. In DNA form, the CDR3 reads TGTGCCAGCAGCCTGGGGACGTCGGGGTCATACGAGCAGTACTTC. Translating gives CASSLGTSGSYEQYF.